What follows are 17 T cell receptor beta chains derived from one specimen sequenced in a study of blood T cell repertoires in COVID-19. Sequencing used immunoSEQ multiplex PCR; TCRdb keeps in-frame clones, though not all of them. The data contain 200,000 to 250,000 clones, under 85% of them seen just once; the ten biggest clones take up 1.8%. The material sequenced was PBMCs or T cells enriched from blood (not recorded which). Every receptor here comes from a man aged 55 to 70 who had recovered from COVID-19.

This clone was observed a handful of times. V is TRBV12-5 and J is TRBJ2-3, with TRBD2 matching over 11 bases. Germline V gives CDR1 LGHNT, CDR2 FRNRAP. The junction had 6 bases not matched to a gene; V was cut back by 2 bases and J by 5 bases. CDR3 size: 16 residues. CDR3 amino acids: CASGLHIAGGKDTQYF. CDR3 nucleotides: TGTGCTAGTGGTTTGCACATAGCGGGGGGGAAAGATACGCAGTATTTT.

The V and J genes are TRBV24-1 and TRBJ1-2; 9 bases fit TRBD1. The CDR3 contains 14 residues. J gave up 4 bases and V 3 bases, and 2 bases lay outside the gene matches. Germline lookup yields CDR1 KGHDR and CDR2 SFDVKD. The CDR3 sequence: CATSDQGQGYGYTF. The CDR3 bases are TGTGCCACCAGTGATCAGGGACAGGGCTATGGCTACACCTTC.

This chain joins TRBV7-3 and TRBJ2-3; TRBD2 agrees at 13 bases. CDR1 SGHTA and CDR2 FQGTGA come from the germline V gene. The CDR3 covers 17 residues. Trimming at V came to 4 bases and at J to 4 bases, leaving 8 bases not matched to a gene. CDR3 residues: CASSSGRTSGGADTQYF. The CDR3 DNA reads as TGTGCCAGCAGCTCCGGCAGGACTAGCGGGGGAGCAGATACGCAGTATTTT. Drawing the rest from reference TRBV7-3 and TRBJ2-3, the complete variable domain is GAGVSQTPSNKVTEKGKYVELRCDPISGHTALYWYRQSLGQGPEFLIYFQGTGAADDSGLPNDRFFAVRPEGSVSTLKIQRTERGDSAVYLCASSSGRTSGGADTQYFGPGTRLTVL.

The gene calls are TRBV9 and TRBJ2-7, with 10 bases lining up with TRBD1. J gave up 3 bases and V 4 bases, and 7 bases lay outside the gene matches. Looked up from germline, CDR1 is SGDLS and CDR2 is YYNGEE. The CDR3 runs to 15 residues. The CDR3 region is CASSPRTGGNYEQYF. CDR3 in DNA: TGTGCCAGCAGCCCGAGGACAGGGGGAAACTACGAGCAGTACTTC.

The genes are TRBV10-3 and TRBJ2-1, with a possible D match to TRBD2 (5 bases). Germline CDR1 reads ENHRY; CDR2 reads SYGVKD. The CDR3 extends over 14 amino acids. V gave up 0 bases and J gave up 6 bases, with 9 bases separating them. The DNA for the CDR3 is TGTGCCATCAGTGAGTCCTCGGGAATCAATGAGCAGTTCTTC. This translates into CAISESSGINEQFF.

The V and J genes are TRBV24-1 and TRBJ1-2; D is undetermined. V was pared by 1 base and J by 1 base, with 6 bases between. Germline V lookup: CDR1 KGHDR, CDR2 SFDVKD. This CDR3 has 14 residues. CDR3 in DNA: TGTGCCACCAGTGATTTTGCCGGTAACTATGGCTACACCTTC. It is translated as CATSDFAGNYGYTF.

The CDR3 bases are TGTGCCAGCAGCCGACTCACCGGGACAGGGCGAGAAGCTTTCTTT. It encodes CASSRLTGTGREAFF. The chain joins TRBV11-3 to TRBJ1-1; TRBD1 matches at 9 bases. This CDR3 has 15 amino acids. Germline-derived CDR1 and CDR2 are SGHNT and YENEEA. Unmatched junction bases numbered 12, after V lost 5 bases and J lost 8 bases.

This chain connects TRBV29-1 to TRBJ1-4; 12 nucleotides agree with TRBD1. The CDR3 spans 13 residues. With 7 bases clipped from V and 8 bases from J, the junction kept 5 bases outside the gene matches. In germline, CDR1 is SQVTM, CDR2 ANQGSEA. This CDR3 reads CSARDRGHEKLFF. The CDR3 DNA reads TGCAGCGCCAGGGACAGGGGGCACGAAAAACTGTTTTTT.

This sequence joins TRBV4-1 and TRBJ2-7, with 8 nucleotides matching TRBD2. Germline-derived CDR1 and CDR2 are MGHRA and YSYEKL. CDR3 size: 15 residues. The trim removed 8 bases at V and 5 bases at J, leaving 14 bases unmatched. The chain's CDR3 is CASGRMTSAIDEQYF. DNA of the CDR3: TGCGCCAGCGGACGAATGACTAGCGCTATCGACGAGCAGTACTTC.

This clone was picked up a small number of times. V is TRBV6-1 and J is TRBJ1-1, with unresolved D. The germline gives CDR1 MNHNS, CDR2 SASEGT. The CDR3 covers 14 residues. Trimming took off 3 bases at V and 0 bases at J, with 8 bases between the two ends. The CDR3 here is CASSDTDMNTEAFF. The CDR3 nucleotides read TGTGCCAGCAGTGACACAGACATGAACACTGAAGCTTTCTTT.

This clone was found a few times. The genes are TRBV27 and TRBJ1-6; D gene unclear. The CDR3 loop spans 14 amino acids. Germline assignment: CDR1 MNHEY and CDR2 SMNVEV (reference sequence). Deletions cut 2 bases from V and 7 bases from J, with 9 bases between. The CDR3: CASSLLDSNSPLHF. The CDR3 nucleotides are TGTGCCAGCAGTTTACTAGACTCCAATTCACCCCTCCACTTT.

The genes are TRBV2 and TRBJ1-1; D is perhaps TRBD1 (5 bases). The CDR3 is 13 residues long. Trimming pared 8 bases from V and 1 base from J, leaving 11 bases between. Germline loops: CDR1 SNHLY, CDR2 FYNNEI. Here the CDR3 DNA reads TGTGCCAGCCTACAGGATCAGAACACTGAAGCTTTCTTT. Its translation is CASLQDQNTEAFF.

V and J are TRBV12-3 or TRBV12-4 and TRBJ2-7; a possible D gene is TRBD1 (6 bases). There are 13 residues in the CDR3. V was trimmed by 6 bases and J by 0 bases, leaving 9 bases between them. CDR3 region: CASRQGSSYEQYF. In DNA form, the CDR3 reads TGTGCCAGCAGACAGGGAAGCTCCTACGAGCAGTACTTC.

V and J are TRBV5-6 and TRBJ2-5, with 7 positions matching TRBD1. The length of the CDR3 is 13 residues. CDR1 SGHDT and CDR2 YYEEEE come from the germline V gene. The ends lost 4 bases at V and 5 bases at J; junction bases unmatched: 5. CDR3 coding DNA: TGTGCCAGCAGCCCCAGGGGGTTCGAGACCCAGTACTTC. It specifies CASSPRGFETQYF.

V gene TRBV7-8 combines with J gene TRBJ1-1; 8 bases map to TRBD1. In germline, CDR1 is SGHVS, CDR2 FQNEAQ. CDR3 length: 14 residues. V trimming: 5 bases; J trimming: 4 bases; junction bases outside the gene matches: 6. The DNA for the CDR3 is TGTGCCAGCAGCCCGTGGACAGGGCGCACTGAAGCTTTCTTT. It yields the protein CASSPWTGRTEAFF.

V gene TRBV5-1 combines with J gene TRBJ2-7, with a tentative D call TRBD1 (5 bases). Trimming took off 5 bases at V and 3 bases at J, with 15 bases between the two ends. Germline-derived CDR1 and CDR2 are SGHRS and YFSETQ. CDR3 length: 14 residues. The CDR3 loop is CASRVQGQNYEQYF. In DNA, the CDR3 is TGCGCCAGCAGAGTGCAGGGCCAAAACTACGAGCAGTACTTC.

V is TRBV6-5 and J is TRBJ1-6, with 7 bases aligning to TRBD1. This CDR3 has 13 amino acids. From germline, CDR1 is MNHEY and CDR2 SVGAGI. The trim removed 2 bases at V and 14 bases at J, leaving 6 bases unmatched. DNA of the CDR3: TGTGCCAGCAGTTACACAGGGGAGTATACCCTCCACTTT. Translating it yields CASSYTGEYTLHF.